The 10 T cell receptor beta chains listed next were all sequenced from one sample in a study of T cells in Graves' hyperthyroidism and ophthalmopathy. Amplification of TCR beta CDR3 regions used RNA as the template. The study used the HTBI primer set for a first-round RT-PCR of the TCR CDR3. TCRdb re-derived calls from the multiplex PCR reads in MiXCR, one entry per CDR3 protein. The data contain hundreds of thousands of distinct CDR3 sequences, approximately 18% of them seen just once; the ten biggest clones take up less than 45%. Source material: blood. All receptors derive from a man over 45 with Graves' ophthalmopathy.

This clonotype has at least ten counts. The gene calls are TRBV4-1 and TRBJ2-3; D is ambiguous. This CDR3 region has 14 residues. The V gene's germline CDR1 is MGHRA and CDR2 YSYEKL. Trimming cost V 3 bases and J 1 base, with 8 bases left between them. The CDR3 loop is CASSHEVRTDTQYF. CDR3 bases: TGCGCCAGCAGCCATGAGGTCCGCACAGATACGCAGTATTTT.

The V call is TRBV20-1, the J call TRBJ2-7; 15 nucleotides match TRBD2. With 2 bases clipped from V and 0 bases from J, the junction kept 8 bases outside the gene matches. Germline values: CDR1 DFQATT, CDR2 SNEGSKA (reference sequence). The CDR3 contains 18 residues. The CDR3 DNA follows: TGCAGTGCTAGATCCGGACTAGCGGGAGGGCCCCCCTCCTACGAGCAGTACTTC. It yields the protein CSARSGLAGGPPSYEQYF.

Many counts were recorded for this clonotype. This sequence joins TRBV2 and TRBJ2-7; 9 bases align to TRBD1. Losses at the gene ends were 3 bases for V and 5 bases for J; bases not matched to a gene: 8. Germline V gene data show CDR1 as SNHLY and CDR2 as FYNNEI. The CDR3 length is 15 residues. The CDR3: CASSDEGQGFNEQYF. The CDR3 coding sequence is TGTGCCAGCAGTGATGAGGGACAGGGATTCAACGAGCAGTACTTC.

This clonotype turned up a few times. This chain uses TRBV15 with TRBJ2-1; 11 nucleotides align to TRBD2. This CDR3 is built from 15 residues. V dropped 3 bases and J dropped 3; count of bases not matched to a gene: 1. The germline CDR1 and CDR2 sequences are LNHNV and YYDKDF (reference sequence). CDR3 region: CATSRTSGDYNEQFF. CDR3 nucleotides: TGTGCCACCAGCAGGACTAGCGGGGACTACAATGAGCAGTTCTTC.

This clonotype has a handful of counts. The chain couples TRBV19 to TRBJ2-5; no definite D call. The CDR3 extends over 15 amino acids. The ends were cut back, 0 bases at V and 2 bases at J, with 10 bases in the middle. Germline CDR1 reads LNHDA; CDR2 reads SQIVND (reference sequence). CDR3 region: CASSIEGSGQETQYF. The CDR3 DNA is TGTGCCAGTAGTATAGAGGGAAGTGGACAAGAGACCCAGTACTTC.

The V gene is TRBV9, the J gene TRBJ2-1; unclear D gene. This CDR3 spans 15 amino acids. Between the trimmed V and J ends, which lost 0 bases and 3 bases, there was a span of 10 bases. Germline CDR1 and CDR2: SGDLS and YYNGEE. CDR3 nucleotides: TGTGCCAGCAGCGTAGGGGAAACCTACTACAATGAGCAGTTCTTC. It is translated as CASSVGETYYNEQFF.

The CDR3: CASSIVRQETQYF. The CDR3 DNA reads as TGTGCCAGTAGTATCGTCAGACAAGAGACCCAGTACTTC. The V and J genes are TRBV19 and TRBJ2-5; D is unresolved. CDR1 and CDR2 (germline): LNHDA, SQIVND (reference sequence). The V end lost 3 bases, the J end lost 2 bases, and 7 bases lay between the germline ends. The CDR3 contains 13 residues.

This clonotype was recorded many times. The chain combines TRBV7-3 with TRBJ2-3; 8 bases fit TRBD2. CDR3 size: 15 residues. V was pared by 7 bases and J by 2 bases, with 8 bases of the junction left unmatched. Germline V gene lookup returns CDR1 SGHTA and CDR2 FQGTGA. The CDR3 DNA reads as TGTGCCAGCACCCCGGGAGGGAGTGTCACAGATACGCAGTATTTT. The encoded protein is CASTPGGSVTDTQYF.

The chain carries TRBV6-2 or TRBV6-3 and TRBJ2-7; 7 positions match TRBD1. Trimming took 7 bases from V and 3 from J; bases not matched to a gene: 12. This CDR3 region has 15 residues. Germline V gene data show CDR1 as MNHEY and CDR2 as SVGEGT. CDR3 DNA: TGTGCCAGCAAGATCACGACAGGGTTGGTCTACGAGCAGTACTTC. This encodes CASKITTGLVYEQYF.

This clonotype was counted at least ten times. J is TRBJ1-1 and V is TRBV6-1; tentative D call: TRBD1 (6 bases). Germline V gene sequence: CDR1 MNHNS, CDR2 SASEGT. The V and J ends lost 6 bases and 3 bases respectively, with 11 bases between them. This CDR3 has 13 amino acids. The CDR3 here is CASSEQGDTEAFF. The CDR3 DNA is TGTGCCAGCAGCGAACAGGGTGACACTGAAGCTTTCTTT.